This passage covers 29 T cell receptor beta chains from one sample sequenced in a study of blood T cells in healthy people across ages. A J-beta primer mix and a sample-barcoded 5' primer were used in a second PCR of about 7 to 12 cycles. TCRdb independently ran MiXCR on the 5' RACE reads; one entry per CDR3 protein. Seen here are about 1 million distinct CDR3 sequences, roughly 45% observed once, and the top ten hold under 20%. Sequenced input: blood. Source of these receptors: a woman in her sixties in good health.

A few counts support this clonotype. This chain joins TRBV9 and TRBJ1-4; the match to TRBD1 covers 9 bases. The ends lost 7 bases at V and 8 bases at J; junction bases unmatched: 9. Germline V gives CDR1 SGDLS, CDR2 YYNGEE. The CDR3 has 14 residues. In nucleotides, the CDR3 is TGTGCCAGCTCCGCCGGGACAGGGAGGGAAAAACTGTTTTTT. This translates into CASSAGTGREKLFF.

The rearrangement joins TRBV5-5 to TRBJ2-5; D possibly matches TRBD1 or TRBD2 (5 bases each). Trimming took 5 bases from V and 11 from J, leaving 22 bases between them. This CDR3 is 14 amino acids long. Germline V gene data show CDR1 as SGHKS and CDR2 as YYEKEE (reference sequence). CDR3 sequence (DNA): TGTGCCAGCAGTTCCGGACACAGGCCTTGGGAGCAGTACTTC. This sequence encodes CASSSGHRPWEQYF.

This chain uses TRBV2 with TRBJ1-6, with D possibly TRBD1 on 5 matching bases. CDR1 and CDR2 from the germline V gene are SNHLY and FYNNEI. This CDR3 spans 17 amino acids. The ends were cut back, 4 bases at V and 4 bases at J, with 17 bases in the middle. As DNA, the CDR3 is TGTGCCAGCAGTGCGGAGACAGAGCCTAAGTATAATTCACCCCTCCACTTT. This encodes CASSAETEPKYNSPLHF.

This chain connects TRBV4-2 to TRBJ1-1, with D tentatively TRBD1 (5 bases). Trimming removed 0 bases from V and 0 bases from J, with 11 bases in between. The germline gives CDR1 LGHNA, CDR2 YNFKEQ. The CDR3 covers 16 residues. The CDR3 reads CASSQEARGVNTEAFF. DNA for the CDR3: TGTGCCAGCAGCCAAGAAGCTCGGGGGGTGAACACTGAAGCTTTCTTT.

Only one count was recorded for this clonotype. The chain has TRBV7-3 and TRBJ2-1; TRBD2 aligns across 9 bases. CDR3 size: 14 residues. Germline V gives CDR1 SGHTA, CDR2 FQGTGA. V trimming: 5 bases; J trimming: 12 bases; junction bases outside the gene matches: 11. The CDR3 here is CASSQRRLAGLQFF. The CDR3 nucleotides read TGTGCCAGCAGCCAACGGCGGCTAGCGGGACTGCAGTTCTTC.

The chain has TRBV28 and TRBJ1-2, with TRBD1 matching 9 bases. CDR1 MDHEN and CDR2 SYDVKM come from the germline V gene. The CDR3 totals 15 residues. J was trimmed by 5 bases and V by 3 bases; bases with no gene match: 7. CDR3 in amino acids: CASSLGPGQGYGYTF. In nucleotides, the CDR3 is TGTGCCAGCAGTTTGGGCCCAGGACAGGGGTATGGCTACACCTTC.

This rearrangement joins TRBV14 to TRBJ2-4; 7 bases match TRBD2. The CDR3 totals 16 residues. V lost 4 bases and J lost 6; bases outside the gene matches: 12. Germline CDR1 reads SGHDN; CDR2 reads FVKESK. The CDR3 here is CASSLTSSRGGNIQYF. CDR3 in DNA: TGTGCCAGCAGCCTGACTAGCTCCCGGGGTGGAAACATTCAGTACTTC. Full variable domain (outside the CDR3, taken from reference TRBV14 and TRBJ2-4): EAGVTQFPSHSVIEKGQTVTLRCDPISGHDNLYWYRRVMGKEIKFLLHFVKESKQDESGMPNNRFLAERTGGTYSTLKVQPAELEDSGVYFCASSLTSSRGGNIQYFGAGTRLSVL.

V is TRBV20-1 and J is TRBJ2-3; TRBD1 matches 11 bases. Germline values: CDR1 DFQATT, CDR2 SNEGSKA (reference sequence). Trimming removed 6 bases from V and 0 bases from J; junction bases left unmatched: 5. This CDR3 has 15 amino acids. The CDR3 bases are TGCAGTGCCGTGGGACAGGGGGTGAGCACAGATACGCAGTATTTT. It codes for CSAVGQGVSTDTQYF.

This clonotype was picked up a small number of times. The gene calls are TRBV5-1 and TRBJ2-1; the match to TRBD2 covers 7 bases. Germline CDR1 and CDR2: SGHRS and YFSETQ. J lost 7 bases, V lost 5 bases, and 12 bases had no gene match. The CDR3 extends over 15 amino acids. The CDR3 spells CASRLQSGGGNEQFF. CDR3 DNA: TGCGCCAGCAGGCTACAGTCGGGAGGCGGGAATGAGCAGTTCTTC.

The genes are TRBV5-1 and TRBJ2-3; D could derive from TRBD1 or TRBD2 (5 bases each). Germline CDR1 and CDR2: SGHRS and YFSETQ. V was cut by 4 bases and J by 1 base, with 13 bases left in between. The CDR3 consists of 15 residues. As DNA, the CDR3 is TGCGCCAGCAGCGTCCGGGACCTCGGCACAGATACGCAGTATTTT. Protein: CASSVRDLGTDTQYF.

This clonotype has a handful of counts. For the CDR3, the DNA is TGTGCCAGCAGTGACTCGACAGGGTACAATGAGCAGTTCTTC. It codes for CASSDSTGYNEQFF. V gene TRBV6-4 combines with J gene TRBJ2-1; 7 bases line up with TRBD1. After removal of 0 bases from V and 4 bases from J, the junction contained 0 bases not matched to a gene. The CDR3 is made up of 14 amino acids. Germline assignment: CDR1 MRHNA and CDR2 SNTAGT.

The chain carries TRBV20-1 and TRBJ2-5; 7 nucleotides match TRBD2. Germline-derived CDR1 and CDR2 are DFQATT and SNEGSKA (reference sequence). This CDR3 region has 14 residues. The J segment lost 7 bases and the V segment lost 6 bases, leaving 14 bases of the junction unmatched. In DNA form, the CDR3 reads TGCAGTGCCAAGCTCGGGAGTTCGGGGGGGACCCAGTACTTC. Translation: CSAKLGSSGGTQYF.

This clonotype was seen just once. The rearrangement uses TRBV27 and TRBJ2-4; D possibly corresponds to TRBD1 (6 bases). Germline V lookup: CDR1 MNHEY, CDR2 SMNVEV (reference sequence). Trimming cost V 5 bases and J 13 bases, with 30 bases left between them. The CDR3 has 17 residues. The CDR3 region is CASSIQTGSRARWEQYF. CDR3 bases: TGTGCCAGCAGTATACAAACAGGGTCAAGGGCAAGATGGGAGCAGTACTTC.

The chain couples TRBV6-2 or TRBV6-3 to TRBJ2-6; D uncertain. The CDR3 has 15 amino acids. The germline V gene encodes CDR1 MNHEY and CDR2 SVGEGT. V was trimmed by 2 bases and J by 0 bases, leaving 5 bases between them. As DNA, the CDR3 is TGTGCCAGCAGTTACGCCTCCTCTGGGGCCAACGTCCTGACTTTC. This codes for CASSYASSGANVLTF.

V usage is TRBV28 and J usage is TRBJ1-6, with D unclear. The germline V gene encodes CDR1 MDHEN and CDR2 SYDVKM. The CDR3 loop spans 13 amino acids. V was trimmed by 1 base and J by 7 bases, leaving 5 bases between them. The DNA of the CDR3 is TGTGCCAGCAGTTTATTGGAGAATTCACCCCTCCACTTT. This codes for CASSLLENSPLHF.

This chain links TRBV27 with TRBJ2-3; D possibly corresponds to TRBD1 (6 bases). The CDR3 is made up of 15 amino acids. Trimming took 3 bases from V and 1 from J, leaving 11 bases between them. Germline assignment: CDR1 MNHEY and CDR2 SMNVEV (reference sequence). The CDR3 DNA follows: TGTGCCAGCAGTTTCGTCCGACAGGGCACAGATACGCAGTATTTT. Translation: CASSFVRQGTDTQYF.

The chain links TRBV7-2 to TRBJ1-2; 7 bases fit TRBD1. This CDR3 comprises 16 residues. The ends lost 2 bases at V and 4 bases at J; junction bases unmatched: 10. The germline gives CDR1 SGHTA, CDR2 FQGNSA. The CDR3 sequence: CASSLTDREVIYGYTF. Here the CDR3 DNA reads TGTGCCAGCAGCTTAACTGACAGGGAAGTGATCTATGGCTACACCTTC.

The V and J genes are TRBV6-5 and TRBJ2-5; a weak D match, TRBD1 (6 bases). Germline CDR1 MNHEY, CDR2 SVGAGI. This CDR3 region has 13 residues. The V gene lost 5 bases and the J gene lost 11 bases, with 18 bases spanning the gap. The CDR3: CASSGQIDNEQYF. The CDR3 nucleotides are TGTGCCAGCAGTGGACAGATAGACAATGAGCAGTACTTC.

The genes are TRBV5-1 and TRBJ2-4, with D hard to call. This CDR3 has 14 amino acids. Deletions cut 0 bases from V and 3 bases from J, with 7 bases between. The germline CDR1 and CDR2 sequences are SGHRS and YFSETQ. The CDR3 reads CASSLGYYKNIQYF. DNA for the CDR3: TGCGCCAGCAGCTTGGGGTACTACAAAAACATTCAGTACTTC.

V and J are TRBV2 and TRBJ2-2; D not certain. Trimming pared 6 bases from V and 9 bases from J, leaving 8 bases between. From germline, CDR1 is SNHLY and CDR2 FYNNEI. The CDR3 extends over 11 amino acids. CDR3 coding DNA: TGTGCCAGCAGCGCGCGTCGGGAGCTGTTTTTT. Translated: CASSARRELFF.

V gene TRBV10-3 combines with J gene TRBJ2-5; 10 nucleotides match TRBD2. The CDR3 has 13 amino acids. Germline V gene data show CDR1 as ENHRY and CDR2 as SYGVKD. The junction had 7 bases not matched to a gene; V was cut back by 10 bases and J by 5 bases. The CDR3 nucleotides read TGTGCCACCGCTAGCGGGAGCGAGGAGACCCAGTACTTC. Its translation is CATASGSEETQYF.

The chain uses TRBV5-1 and TRBJ1-2; TRBD1 aligns across 8 bases. The CDR3 is 15 residues long. Germline V gene sequence: CDR1 SGHRS, CDR2 YFSETQ. The V segment lost 2 bases and the J segment 5 bases; nucleotides outside the gene matches: 8. The DNA of the CDR3 is TGCGCCAGCAGCTTTGGACAGGGTGACCCTTATGGCTACACCTTC. Amino acid sequence: CASSFGQGDPYGYTF.

This clonotype was seen repeatedly, ten times or more. V and J are TRBV29-1 and TRBJ2-7, with D possibly being TRBD1 (6 bases). Trimming cost V 4 bases and J 3 bases, with 10 bases left between them. Per germline, CDR1 SQVTM and CDR2 ANQGSEA. This CDR3 comprises 12 residues. The DNA for the CDR3 is TGCAGCGTTGGGGGGCAGAGCTACGAGCAGTACTTC. This sequence encodes CSVGGQSYEQYF.

The rearrangement uses TRBV5-6 and TRBJ2-5; 8 nucleotides agree with TRBD2. With 4 bases clipped from V and 2 bases from J, the junction kept 7 bases outside the gene matches. CDR1 SGHDT and CDR2 YYEEEE come from the germline V gene. The CDR3 is 15 amino acids. The CDR3 reads CASSQSSGGQETQYF. As DNA, the CDR3 is TGTGCCAGCAGCCAGTCCTCGGGGGGGCAAGAGACCCAGTACTTC.

The rearrangement links TRBV27 to TRBJ2-4; D gene unclear. The J call may be in error: the DNA end matches TRBJ2-7 better. CDR1 is MNHEY, CDR2 SMNVEV, per germline (reference sequence). This CDR3 region has 13 residues. CDR3 sequence (DNA): TGTGCCAGCAGTCCCAGCATCAACTACGAGCAGTACTTC. Its protein is CASSPSINYEQYF.

The J gene is TRBJ2-3, the V gene TRBV28; the match to TRBD2 covers 9 bases. CDR3 length: 15 residues. Germline V CDR1 and CDR2: MDHEN, SYDVKM. The junction had 7 bases not matched to a gene; V was cut back by 4 bases and J by 5 bases. The CDR3 sequence is CASSSREGFRDTQYF. The CDR3 DNA reads as TGTGCCAGCAGTTCGCGGGAGGGCTTCAGAGATACGCAGTATTTT.

The V gene is TRBV9, the J gene TRBJ2-1, with 12 bases matching TRBD2. This CDR3 is built from 18 residues. The V gene end was trimmed by 0 bases and the J gene end by 5 bases; junction bases not matched to a gene: 9. Germline loops: CDR1 SGDLS, CDR2 YYNGEE. DNA of the CDR3: TGTGCCAGCAGCGTAGGACTAGCGGGAGACCCCCCTCACAATGAGCAGTTCTTC. It yields the protein CASSVGLAGDPPHNEQFF. Supplemented by reference TRBV9 and TRBJ2-1, the full variable domain reads DSGVTQTPKHLITATGQRVTLRCSPRSGDLSVYWYQQSLDQGLQFLIQYYNGEERAKGNILERFSAQQFPDLHSELNLSSLELGDSALYFCASSVGLAGDPPHNEQFFGPGTRLTVL.

The rearrangement uses TRBV21-1 and TRBJ2-1; the D call of TRBD1 is as the table states it, not checked on the DNA. TRBV21-1 constitutes a pseudogene. CDR3 length: 14 residues. The CDR3 nucleotides are TGTGCCAGCGCCCAAGACCATCCCAGGGATGAGCAGTTCTTC. Translated, it gives CASAQDHPRDEQFF.

About this clonotype itself: One end of the junction is discordant with germline, which a read error may explain. The J gene is TRBJ2-3, the V gene TRBV28, with D unclear. Germline CDR1 MDHEN, CDR2 SYDVKM. CDR3 length: 13 residues. Here the CDR3 reads CASSLGTADTRYF. DNA for the CDR3: TGTGCCAGCAGTTTAGGCACCGCAGATACGCGGTATTTT. Drawing the rest from reference TRBV28 and TRBJ2-3, the complete variable domain is DVKVTQSSRYLVKRTGEKVFLECVQDMDHENMFWYRQDPGLGLRLIYFSYDVKMKEKGDIPEGYSVSREKKERFSLILESASTNQTSMYLCASSLGTADTRYFGPGTRLTVL.